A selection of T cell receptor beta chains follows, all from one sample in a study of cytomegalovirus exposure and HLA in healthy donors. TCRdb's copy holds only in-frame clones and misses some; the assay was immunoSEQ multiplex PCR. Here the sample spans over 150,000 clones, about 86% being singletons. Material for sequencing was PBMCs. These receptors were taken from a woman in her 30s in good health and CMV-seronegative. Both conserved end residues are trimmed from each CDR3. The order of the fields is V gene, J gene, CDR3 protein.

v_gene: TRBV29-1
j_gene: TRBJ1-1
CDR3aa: SGTQGTSEAF

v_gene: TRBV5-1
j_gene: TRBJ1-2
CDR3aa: ASSTEPGTPQFYGYT

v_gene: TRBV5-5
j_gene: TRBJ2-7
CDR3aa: ASSLGTSGSLNEQY

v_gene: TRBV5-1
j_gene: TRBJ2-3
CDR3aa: ASSLVGVDTDTQY

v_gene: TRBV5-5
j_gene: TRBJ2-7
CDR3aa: ASSSTGTRGSYEQY

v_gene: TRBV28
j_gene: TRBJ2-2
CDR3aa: ASSLTYFGTGELF

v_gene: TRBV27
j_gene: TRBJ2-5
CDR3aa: ASSLEPDGFGETQY

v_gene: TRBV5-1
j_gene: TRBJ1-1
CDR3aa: ASSLVLGGNTEAF

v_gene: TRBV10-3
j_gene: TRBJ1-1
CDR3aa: ASKGQVEAF

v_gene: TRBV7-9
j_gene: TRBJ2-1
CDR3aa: ASSLGRAYNEQF

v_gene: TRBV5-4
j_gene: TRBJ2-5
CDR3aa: ASSQGTSETQY

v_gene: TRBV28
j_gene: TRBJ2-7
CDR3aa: ASSPSSVHRSYEQY

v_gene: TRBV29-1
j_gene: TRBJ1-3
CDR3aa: SVAGKTGKANTIY

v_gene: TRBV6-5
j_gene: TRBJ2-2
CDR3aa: ASRSEGGTGELF

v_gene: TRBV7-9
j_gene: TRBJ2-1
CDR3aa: ASKTTGTHNEQF

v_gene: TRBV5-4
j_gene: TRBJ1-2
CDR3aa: ASREDRGLDGYT

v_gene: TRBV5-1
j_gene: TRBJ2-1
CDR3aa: ASSLAMRAQF

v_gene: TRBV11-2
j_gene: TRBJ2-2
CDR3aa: ASSLGSQGGKAGELF

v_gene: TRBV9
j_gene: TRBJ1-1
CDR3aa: ASSVGNRLNTEAF